The 18 T cell receptor beta chains below come from one sample, sequenced in a study of long-term antiretroviral therapy in people with HIV. Researchers ran immunoSEQ v3.0 at survey level. Sequencing was performed with immunoSEQ multiplex PCR; in TCRdb, only in-frame clones are kept and a portion is missing. The table lists tens of thousands of clones, approximately 93% of them singletons. Specimen: unsorted PBMCs, collected 7.6 years after starting antiretroviral therapy. All receptors come from a woman between 35 and 50 years old with HIV.

This chain links TRBV10-3 with TRBJ1-2; D is possibly TRBD1 (5 bases). This CDR3 has 16 residues. Looked up from germline, CDR1 is ENHRY and CDR2 is SYGVKD. Trimming stripped 1 base from V and 0 bases from J, with 12 bases between. The CDR3 DNA reads TGTGCCATCAGTGAGTTCGGGGGGGGAGCTAACTATGGCTACACCTTC. Translating gives CAISEFGGGANYGYTF.

A note on this clone: Other nucleotide sequences in the sample specify the same CDR3. The rearrangement links TRBV4-3 to TRBJ1-5, with no clear D. This CDR3 contains 17 residues. Trimming took 0 bases from V and 4 from J, leaving 16 bases between them. Germline V gene lookup returns CDR1 LGHNA and CDR2 YSLEER. This CDR3 is CASSQDAGRLGNQPQHF. Here the CDR3 DNA reads TGCGCCAGCAGCCAAGACGCCGGACGGCTAGGTAATCAGCCCCAGCATTTT.

The gene calls are TRBV5-1 and TRBJ2-3, with 10 bases identical to TRBD2. The CDR3 runs 17 residues. With 3 bases clipped from V and 0 bases from J, the junction kept 7 bases outside the gene matches. Germline V gene lookup returns CDR1 SGHRS and CDR2 YFSETQ. The CDR3: CASSWTLAGVSTDTQYF. CDR3 nucleotides: TGCGCCAGCAGCTGGACGCTAGCGGGGGTTAGCACAGATACGCAGTATTTT.

V and J are TRBV4-1 and TRBJ2-7; weak D call: TRBD2 (7 bases). The V gene's germline CDR1 is MGHRA and CDR2 YSYEKL. V lost 1 base to trimming and J lost 6 bases, with 16 bases between them. This CDR3 comprises 15 residues. CDR3 sequence: CASSQGSVAGAEQYF. The CDR3 nucleotides read TGCGCCAGCAGCCAAGGGTCCGTGGCGGGGGCCGAGCAGTACTTC.

V usage is TRBV5-1 and J usage is TRBJ2-1, with 9 nucleotides matching TRBD2. Germline V CDR1 and CDR2: SGHRS, YFSETQ. The V segment lost 5 bases and the J segment 9 bases; nucleotides outside the gene matches: 9. The CDR3 sequence is 14 residues long. CDR3 DNA: TGCGCCAGCAGTTCCCCTAGCGGGGAATTTGAGCAGTTCTTC. Protein sequence: CASSSPSGEFEQFF.

V and J are TRBV5-1 and TRBJ2-5; 16 nucleotides align to TRBD2. The junction had 4 bases not matched to a gene; V was cut back by 4 bases and J by 4 bases. The CDR3 sequence is 16 residues long. The germline V gene encodes CDR1 SGHRS and CDR2 YFSETQ. The CDR3 protein is CASSPGTSGGVETQYF. The CDR3 coding sequence is TGCGCCAGCAGCCCCGGGACTAGCGGGGGGGTAGAGACCCAGTACTTC.

The chain couples TRBV9 to TRBJ2-7; D is tentatively TRBD1 or TRBD2 (5 bases each). The length of the CDR3 is 14 residues. The V gene lost 4 bases and the J gene lost 3 bases, with 14 bases spanning the gap. CDR1 is SGDLS, CDR2 YYNGEE, per germline. The CDR3 reads CASSKGRMDYEQYF. The CDR3 nucleotides read TGTGCCAGCAGCAAGGGACGGATGGACTACGAGCAGTACTTC.

The chain uses TRBV15 and TRBJ2-1; D gene uncertain. V shed 0 bases and J shed 0 bases, with 12 bases lying between them. Germline V gene sequence: CDR1 LNHNV, CDR2 YYDKDF (reference sequence). The CDR3 length is 17 residues. CDR3 in amino acids: CATSRDIAPSSYNEQFF. Written as DNA, the CDR3 is TGTGCCACCAGCAGAGATATCGCACCCAGCTCCTACAATGAGCAGTTCTTC.

The chain recombines TRBV2 with TRBJ2-5; D is unclear. The V and J ends lost 5 bases and 4 bases respectively, with 17 bases between them. The CDR3 loop spans 15 amino acids. Germline lookup yields CDR1 SNHLY and CDR2 FYNNEI. CDR3 nucleotide sequence: TGTGCCAGCAGTCCCTCCCCCTCGGTTGCAGAGACCCAGTACTTC. Amino acids: CASSPSPSVAETQYF.

The rearrangement links TRBV4-1 to TRBJ1-5; D is unclear. CDR1 is MGHRA, CDR2 YSYEKL, per germline. The germline V and J ends were trimmed by 0 bases and 0 bases, with 12 bases remaining between them. CDR3 size: 17 residues. CDR3: CASSQDPTEISNQPQHF. In DNA form, the CDR3 reads TGCGCCAGCAGCCAAGACCCCACAGAGATTAGCAATCAGCCCCAGCATTTT.

The J gene is TRBJ1-1, the V gene TRBV4-1; D is uncertain. CDR1 is MGHRA, CDR2 YSYEKL, per germline. This CDR3 is 15 amino acids long. Trimming cost V 1 base and J 4 bases, with 13 bases left between them. CDR3 protein: CASSQVVGIFTEAFF. In DNA form, the CDR3 reads TGCGCCAGCAGCCAAGTGGTAGGGATATTCACTGAAGCTTTCTTT.

Only one count was recorded for this clone. The CDR3 loop is CAVGSGGKETQYF. CDR3 DNA sequence: TGTGCCGTCGGTAGCGGGGGGAAAGAGACCCAGTACTTC. The rearrangement joins TRBV6-5 to TRBJ2-5, with TRBD2 matching over 10 bases. CDR1 and CDR2 (germline): MNHEY, SVGAGI. The V segment lost 11 bases and the J segment 3 bases; nucleotides outside the gene matches: 6. This CDR3 spans 13 amino acids.

This clone appeared once. CDR3 sequence (DNA): TGTGCCAGCAGGGACGTAGGCCGCTATGGCTACACCTTC. It yields the protein CASRDVGRYGYTF. This chain connects TRBV27 to TRBJ1-2; no clear D. CDR1 and CDR2 (germline): MNHEY, SMNVEV (reference sequence). V was trimmed by 6 bases and J by 4 bases, leaving 12 bases between them. The CDR3 loop spans 13 amino acids.

This clone was picked up one time. CDR3 residues: CASSFPMTGGSYNEQFF. In DNA, the CDR3 is TGTGCCAGCAGCTTTCCGATGACAGGCGGCTCCTACAATGAGCAGTTCTTC. This chain joins TRBV11-2 and TRBJ2-1, with a weak D call TRBD1 (6 bases). The CDR3 covers 17 residues. Looked up from germline, CDR1 is SGHAT and CDR2 is FQNNGV. V lost 3 bases, J lost 0 bases, and 15 bases lay in between.

This clone was recorded once. This chain connects TRBV4-3 to TRBJ2-7; TRBD1 matches 10 bases. Germline V lookup: CDR1 LGHNA, CDR2 YSLEER. The ends lost 2 bases at V and 9 bases at J; junction bases unmatched: 7. The CDR3 consists of 14 residues. The DNA of the CDR3 is TGCGCCAGCAGCCAATCCCGACAGGGGGCTTTGCAGTACTTC. Encoded protein: CASSQSRQGALQYF.

This chain connects TRBV27 to TRBJ2-7; 11 nucleotides match TRBD2. Germline values: CDR1 MNHEY, CDR2 SMNVEV (reference sequence). With V trimmed by 3 bases and J by 2 bases, 6 bases remained unmatched. This CDR3 comprises 16 residues. DNA for the CDR3: TGTGCCAGCAGTTTTAAACTAGCGGGGGACCCCTACGAGCAGTACTTC. This translates into CASSFKLAGDPYEQYF.

The chain has TRBV6-5 and TRBJ2-1, with D perhaps given as TRBD1 or TRBD2 (6 bases each). The CDR3 is 13 residues long. The V gene's germline CDR1 is MNHEY and CDR2 SVGAGI. The V end lost 5 bases, the J end lost 8 bases, and 13 bases lay between the germline ends. Written as DNA, the CDR3 is TGTGCCAGCAGTCAGAATGGGGGGCATGAGCAGTTCTTC. This gives the protein CASSQNGGHEQFF.

The CDR3 region has the DNA TGTGCCAGCAGGGACCAGCGGGGGACTTACGAGCAGTACTTC. Protein: CASRDQRGTYEQYF. The chain has TRBV5-5 and TRBJ2-7; 8 bases map to TRBD2. Germline CDR1 and CDR2: SGHKS and YYEKEE (reference sequence). The CDR3 length is 14 residues. Trimming removed 5 bases from V and 4 bases from J; junction bases left unmatched: 8.